This TCR beta chain was found in a study of blood T cell repertoires in COVID-19. Study at large: PBMCs, B-cell-depleted T cells, or T cells were the source of the cDNA or gDNA that made up the material.

Clones were sequenced by immunoSEQ multiplex PCR, and TCRdb holds only the in-frame ones, with some missing. Of about 260,000 clones listed, 80% to 90% are singletons. Germline V gene sequence: CDR1 SGHVS, CDR2 FNYEAQ. V trimming: 2 bases; J trimming: 5 bases; junction bases outside the gene matches: 7. This CDR3 spans 15 amino acids. The receptor's source is a man in his 60s with acute or convalescent COVID-19. The sequencing sample was made of peripheral blood. The chain links TRBV7-6 to TRBJ2-5; 8 positions agree with TRBD1. CDR3 sequence reads: CASSLFTGGEETQYF. The CDR3 nucleotides are TGTGCCAGCAGCTTATTTACAGGGGGAGAGGAGACCCAGTACTTC.